The rows below give T cell receptor beta chains drawn from one sample of a study of neurological immune-mediated disorders. TCRdb reprocessed the 5' RACE reads with MiXCR, giving one entry per CDR3 protein. The data show tens of thousands of distinct CDR3 sequences, about 5% seen once. The material sequenced was CD4+ T cells from blood. These receptors came from a woman younger than 30 with multiple sclerosis. The CDR3 runs from the conserved cysteine through the conserved F or W. The D gene is left open where the match is weak. Size is omitted from some rows. Given values are once, few, many or a class for expanded clones.

TRBD1,many,TRBV7-8,TRBJ2-7,CASSRNRDRASEQYF,TGTGCCAGCAGCAGAAACCGGGACAGGGCGTCCGAGCAGTACTTC
.,many,TRBV6-2/TRBV6-3,TRBJ1-6,CASSHTRGQKDNSPLHF,TGTGCCAGCAGCCATACTCGAGGACAGAAAGATAATTCACCCCTCCACTTT
TRBD2,many,TRBV7-3,TRBJ2-1,CASSSHPSGSSYNEQFF,TGTGCCAGCAGCTCACATCCTAGCGGAAGCTCCTACAATGAGCAGTTCTTC
.,many,TRBV7-9,TRBJ2-7,CASSFIPVSYEQYF,TGTGCCAGCAGCTTTATCCCAGTATCCTACGAGCAGTACTTC
.,few,TRBV10-1,TRBJ2-2,CASSESWNTGELFF,TGCGCCAGCAGTGAGTCGTGGAACACCGGGGAGCTGTTTTTT
.,few,TRBV5-1,TRBJ1-1,CASSFVGGGPEAFF,TGCGCCAGCAGCTTTGTTGGGGGTGGGCCTGAAGCTTTCTTT
TRBD2,few,TRBV12-3/TRBV12-4,TRBJ2-1,CASSPLVGRGNNEQFF,TGTGCCAGCAGCCCCTTAGTCGGGCGGGGGAACAATGAGCAGTTCTTC
TRBD1,many,TRBV12-3/TRBV12-4,TRBJ1-5,CASSLQGASSQPQHF,TGTGCCAGCAGTCTCCAGGGGGCATCGAGTCAGCCCCAGCATTTT
.,few,TRBV11-1,TRBJ1-1,CASSLAGQNQAEAFF,TGTGCCAGCAGCCTAGCTGGACAGAACCAAGCTGAAGCTTTCTTT
TRBD2,many,TRBV6-4,TRBJ2-2,CASSPAGGLSTGELFF,TGTGCCAGCAGTCCCGCGGGGGGCCTGAGCACCGGGGAGCTGTTTTTT
.,many,TRBV5-1,TRBJ2-5,CASSPQPPKETQYF,TGCGCCAGCAGCCCCCAACCACCTAAAGAGACCCAGTACTTC
TRBD1,many,TRBV6-2/TRBV6-3,TRBJ2-1,CASSRTRQGIYNEQFF,TGTGCCAGCAGTCGGACTCGACAGGGTATCTACAATGAGCAGTTCTTC
.,many,TRBV5-1,TRBJ2-5,CASSLSAGLKGETQYF,TGCGCCAGCAGCTTAAGTGCGGGACTCAAGGGGGAGACCCAGTACTTC
TRBD2,.,TRBV5-1,TRBJ2-1,CASSLGPGTSAGNEQFF,TGCGCCAGCAGCTTGGGTCCGGGGACTAGCGCGGGCAATGAGCAGTTCTTC
.,many,TRBV5-1,TRBJ2-7,CASSLSAHEQYF,TGCGCCAGCAGCTTGTCCGCACACGAGCAGTACTTC
TRBD2,many,TRBV28,TRBJ2-1,CASNPTSGLYNEQFF,TGTGCCAGCAACCCGACTAGCGGACTTTACAATGAGCAGTTCTTC
.,medium-sized,TRBV10-3,TRBJ2-5,CAISREGGRLETQYF,TGTGCCATCAGCCGTGAGGGGGGGCGGTTGGAGACCCAGTACTTC
TRBD2,many,TRBV12-3/TRBV12-4,TRBJ2-3,CASSTGTSGAGDTQYF,TGTGCCAGCAGTACCGGGACTAGCGGGGCAGGAGATACGCAGTATTTT
.,many,TRBV15,TRBJ1-3,CATSMGEAGNTIYF,TGTGCCACCAGCATGGGGGAAGCTGGAAACACCATATATTTT
TRBD1,many,TRBV9,TRBJ2-1,CASSARQGLGNEQFF,TGTGCCAGCAGCGCCCGACAGGGCTTAGGCAATGAGCAGTTCTTC
.,many,TRBV21-1,TRBJ2-1,CASSKILAGGWGEQFF,TGTGCCAGCAGCAAAATTCTAGCGGGAGGTTGGGGTGAGCAGTTCTTC
.,many,TRBV25-1,TRBJ1-1,CASSLQAEAFF,TGTGCCAGCAGTCTACAAGCCGAAGCTTTCTTT
.,many,TRBV20-1,TRBJ2-2,CSASQTTNTGELFF,TGCAGTGCTAGTCAAACCACGAACACCGGGGAGCTGTTTTTT
TRBD1,many,TRBV7-9,TRBJ1-2,CASSFAGTGDINYGYTF,TGTGCCAGCAGCTTCGCCGGGACAGGGGACATTAACTATGGCTACACCTTC
TRBD1,many,TRBV20-1,TRBJ1-4,CSASGTGTEKLFF,TGCAGTGCTTCCGGGACAGGGACTGAAAAACTGTTTTTT
TRBD2,few,TRBV24-1,TRBJ2-1,CATSEGGLAGGSVDYNEQFF,TGTGCCACCAGTGAGGGAGGACTAGCGGGAGGGTCAGTCGATTACAATGAGCAGTTCTTC
.,many,TRBV5-4,TRBJ2-2,CASSPTTEKNTGELFF,TGTGCCAGCAGCCCTACTACGGAAAAAAACACCGGGGAGCTGTTTTTT
.,many,TRBV20-1,TRBJ1-5,CSARRGGGENQPQHF,TGCAGTGCTAGAAGGGGCGGGGGAGAGAATCAGCCCCAGCATTTT
TRBD2,.,TRBV3-1,TRBJ2-1,CANSRGPGLAGALDNEQFF,TGTGCCAACAGCCGAGGGCCGGGACTAGCGGGGGCCCTGGACAATGAGCAGTTCTTC
.,many,TRBV10-3,TRBJ2-5,CAISPGRRNQETQYF,TGTGCCATCTCGCCGGGACGGAGGAATCAAGAGACCCAGTACTTC
TRBD1,many,TRBV5-1,TRBJ2-7,CASSLVSSGTGKSEQYF,TGCGCCAGCAGCTTGGTGTCTTCCGGGACAGGGAAAAGCGAGCAGTACTTC
TRBD1,many,TRBV5-6,TRBJ2-5,CASSRTGGPNFGAQYF,TGTGCCAGCAGCCGGACAGGGGGCCCCAATTTTGGTGCCCAGTACTTC
TRBD1,many,TRBV29-1,TRBJ1-1,CSVDRQGGKNTEAFF,TGCAGCGTGGACAGACAGGGGGGGAAGAACACTGAAGCTTTCTTT
TRBD1,many,TRBV5-5,TRBJ2-1,CASSWDRGSGEQFF,TGTGCCAGCAGCTGGGACAGGGGGTCGGGTGAGCAGTTCTTC
.,few,TRBV12-3/TRBV12-4,TRBJ2-1,CASSPLGGRTSEQFF,TGTGCCAGCAGCCCTCTTGGTGGGAGGACCTCGGAGCAGTTCTTC
.,few,TRBV29-1,TRBJ2-1,CSVTRVEQFF,TGCAGCGTGACCCGGGTTGAGCAGTTCTTC
TRBD1,many,TRBV7-2,TRBJ1-2,CASSLQGTGGHGYTF,TGTGCCAGCAGCTTACAAGGGACAGGGGGTCATGGCTACACCTTC
.,many,TRBV7-9,TRBJ2-3,CASSVDQGGASTDTQYF,TGTGCCAGCAGCGTCGACCAGGGGGGGGCCAGCACAGATACGCAGTATTTT
.,.,TRBV7-9,TRBJ2-4,CASSLEADKNIQYF,TGTGCCAGCAGCTTAGAGGCGGACAAAAACATTCAGTACTTC
.,many,TRBV20-1,TRBJ1-4,CSALRAGLNEKLFF,TGCAGTGCCTTGAGGGCAGGGCTTAATGAAAAACTGTTTTTT
.,many,TRBV5-1,TRBJ1-1,CASSHSGVEVTEAFF,TGCGCCAGCAGCCATTCTGGGGTCGAGGTCACTGAAGCTTTCTTT
.,many,TRBV3-1,TRBJ2-5,CASSPLRETQYF,TGTGCCAGCAGCCCCCTCAGGGAGACCCAGTACTTC
TRBD2,many,TRBV20-1,TRBJ2-2,CSASLGTSGRGGELFF,TGCAGTGCTAGCCTCGGGACTAGCGGGAGGGGCGGGGAGCTGTTTTTT
.,few,TRBV12-3/TRBV12-4,TRBJ2-2,CASSYRATNTGELFF,TGTGCCAGCAGTTACAGGGCTACGAACACCGGGGAGCTGTTTTTT
TRBD2,many,TRBV20-1,TRBJ2-4,CSASRPSGGAKNIQYF,TGCAGTGCTAGCAGGCCTAGCGGGGGGGCCAAAAACATTCAGTACTTC
.,many,TRBV20-1,TRBJ2-4,CSARDHQLHPSKNIQYF,TGCAGTGCTAGAGATCATCAATTACATCCCTCCAAAAACATTCAGTACTTC
TRBD2,many,TRBV9,TRBJ2-5,CASSVESGRTETQYF,TGTGCCAGCAGCGTAGAGAGCGGGAGAACAGAGACCCAGTACTTC
TRBD1,many,TRBV6-5,TRBJ1-2,CASSYASRDRDGYTF,TGTGCCAGCAGCTACGCAAGCCGGGACAGGGACGGCTACACCTTC